A few counts support the clone carrying this TCR beta chain. Its antigen is undetermined. These data belong to a study of molecular identifiers for immune sequencing clone quantification. As for the study in general: Four of five RNA aliquots from approximately 20,000 or 98,000 naive CD8 T cells were sequenced.

Study conclusions and caveats: Jurkat TCR RNA spiked in from one cell reportedly remained identifiable amid about a million naive cells.

Previously published methods and listed TCR primers were used for the bulk TCR libraries. TCRdb independently ran MiXCR on the PCR reads; one entry per CDR3 protein. The sample lists a few hundred thousand distinct CDR3 sequences, around 23% occurring once. The CDR3 covers 13 residues. Germline CDR1 is SEHNR and CDR2 is FQNEAQ (reference sequence). V lost 3 bases and J 5 bases, leaving 11 bases between the germline ends. The authors sorted naive CD8 T cells as CD8+CD4-CCR7+CD45RA+. The chain employs TRBV7-9 and TRBJ2-7; possibly TRBD1 for D (5 bases). Material: naive CD8+ T cells from blood, with Jurkat cell RNA spiked in. Subset noted: FACS-sorted CD8+CD4-CCR7+CD45RA+ naive T cells. This receptor was obtained from a human donor in good health. Some libraries in this study had Jurkat cell RNA spiked in. Here the CDR3 DNA reads TGTGCCAGCAGCTTGACAGTCAACAACGAGCAGTACTTC. Its protein is CASSLTVNNEQYF.